This TCR beta chain was documented in a study of T cell repertoires in cytomegalovirus infection. The wider study: It can be stated that public TCR beta signatures indicated CMV infection as well as a matching HLA type.

The germline V gene has CDR1 MNHEY and CDR2 SMNVEV (reference sequence). Deletions cut 5 bases from V and 6 bases from J, with 23 bases between. The CDR3 extends over 17 amino acids. TCRdb ran MiXCR on the reads and lists one entry per CDR3 protein. Here the sample spans approximately 470,000 distinct CDR3 sequences, about two fifths being singletons. This clonotype was counted a few times. Its antigen is as yet unknown. The sequences come from cultured PBMCs, collected from culture after CMV antigen stimulation. V gene TRBV27 combines with J gene TRBJ1-5, with D possibly matching TRBD1 (6 bases). The clonotype originates from a human donor in good health (CMV status not recorded). Some clones in this sample may be carry-over from other donors' samples. CDR3 protein: CASSPHLRQGKGQPQHF. The CDR3 DNA reads TGTGCCAGCAGTCCCCACTTAAGGCAGGGGAAAGGTCAGCCCCAGCATTTT.